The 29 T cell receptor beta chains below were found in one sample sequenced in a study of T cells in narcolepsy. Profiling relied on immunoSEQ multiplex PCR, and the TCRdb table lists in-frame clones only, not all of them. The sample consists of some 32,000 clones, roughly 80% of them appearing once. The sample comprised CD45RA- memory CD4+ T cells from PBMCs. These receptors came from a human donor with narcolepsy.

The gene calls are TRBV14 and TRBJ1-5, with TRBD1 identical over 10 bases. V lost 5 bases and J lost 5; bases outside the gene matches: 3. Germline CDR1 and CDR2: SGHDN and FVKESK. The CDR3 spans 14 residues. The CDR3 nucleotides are TGTGCCAGCAGCAAGACAGGGGGCCATCAGCCCCAGCATTTT. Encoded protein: CASSKTGGHQPQHF.

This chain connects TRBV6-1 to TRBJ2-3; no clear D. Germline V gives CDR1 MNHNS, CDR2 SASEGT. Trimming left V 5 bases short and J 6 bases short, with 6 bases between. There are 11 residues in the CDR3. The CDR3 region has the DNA TGTGCCAGCAGTTTGAAGGATACGCAGTATTTT. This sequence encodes CASSLKDTQYF.

This chain's CDR3 is CSARVEAEAFF. Here the CDR3 DNA reads TGCAGTGCTAGGGTAGAGGCTGAAGCTTTCTTT. The chain joins TRBV20-1 to TRBJ1-1; no definite D call. V shed 3 bases and J shed 6 bases, with 8 bases lying between them. Germline CDR1 and CDR2: DFQATT and SNEGSKA (reference sequence). The CDR3 runs to 11 residues.

The CDR3 sequence: CASSDGTPSTDTQYF. The CDR3 nucleotides are TGCGCCAGCAGCGACGGAACCCCGAGCACAGATACGCAGTATTTT. The chain employs TRBV5-1 and TRBJ2-3; D is unclear. This CDR3 region has 15 residues. Trimming took 4 bases from V and 0 from J, leaving 12 bases between them. Germline CDR1 is SGHRS and CDR2 is YFSETQ.

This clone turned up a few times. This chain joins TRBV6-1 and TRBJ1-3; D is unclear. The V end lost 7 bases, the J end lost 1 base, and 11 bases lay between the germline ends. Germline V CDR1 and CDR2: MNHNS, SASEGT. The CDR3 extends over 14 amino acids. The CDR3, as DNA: TGTGCCAGCAAGGTTCTGGTGTCTGGAAACACCATATATTTT. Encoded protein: CASKVLVSGNTIYF.

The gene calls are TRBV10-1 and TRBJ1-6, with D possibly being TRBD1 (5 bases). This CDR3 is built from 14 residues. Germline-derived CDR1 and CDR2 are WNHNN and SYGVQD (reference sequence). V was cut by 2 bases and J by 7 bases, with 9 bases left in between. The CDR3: CASSENPGNSPLHF. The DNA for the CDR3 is TGCGCCAGCAGTGAGAACCCAGGGAATTCACCCCTCCACTTT.

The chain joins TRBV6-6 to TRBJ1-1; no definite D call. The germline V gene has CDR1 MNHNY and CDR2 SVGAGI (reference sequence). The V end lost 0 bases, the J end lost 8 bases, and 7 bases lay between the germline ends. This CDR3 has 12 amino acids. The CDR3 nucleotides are TGTGCCAGCAGTTACTCCCATAGGGAAGCTTTCTTT. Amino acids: CASSYSHREAFF.

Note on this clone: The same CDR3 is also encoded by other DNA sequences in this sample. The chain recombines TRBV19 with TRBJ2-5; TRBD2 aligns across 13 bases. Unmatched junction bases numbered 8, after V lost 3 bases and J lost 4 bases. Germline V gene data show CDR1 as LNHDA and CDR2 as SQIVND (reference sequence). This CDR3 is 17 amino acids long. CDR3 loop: CASSMGGLAGAVETQYF. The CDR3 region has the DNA TGTGCCAGTAGTATGGGTGGACTAGCGGGAGCGGTAGAGACCCAGTACTTC.

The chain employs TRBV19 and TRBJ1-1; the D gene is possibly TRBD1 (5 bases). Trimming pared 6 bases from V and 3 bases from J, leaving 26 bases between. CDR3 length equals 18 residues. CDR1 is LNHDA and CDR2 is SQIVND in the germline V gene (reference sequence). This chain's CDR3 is CASSLGRGGSLKDTEAFF. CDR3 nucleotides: TGTGCCAGTAGCTTGGGAAGGGGCGGAAGCCTCAAAGACACTGAAGCTTTCTTT.

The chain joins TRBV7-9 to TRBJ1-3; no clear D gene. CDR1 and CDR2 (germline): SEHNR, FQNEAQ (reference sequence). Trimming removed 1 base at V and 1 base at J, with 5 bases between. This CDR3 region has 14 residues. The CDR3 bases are TGTGCCAGCAGCTTAGGAGGGTCTGGAAACACCATATATTTT. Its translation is CASSLGGSGNTIYF.

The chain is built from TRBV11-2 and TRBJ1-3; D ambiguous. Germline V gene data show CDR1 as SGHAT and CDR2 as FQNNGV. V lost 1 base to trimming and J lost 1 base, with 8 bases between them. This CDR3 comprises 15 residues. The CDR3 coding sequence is TGTGCCAGCAGCTTAGTATCCCCTTCTGGAAACACCATATATTTT. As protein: CASSLVSPSGNTIYF.

The CDR3: CASTGTTYEQYF. CDR3 nucleotide sequence: TGTGCCTCTACAGGGACTACCTACGAGCAGTACTTC. This chain connects TRBV30 to TRBJ2-5, with D possibly being TRBD2 (7 bases). The DNA end favors TRBJ2-7, so the J call may be wrong. The CDR3 has 12 amino acids. The germline gives CDR1 GTSNPN, CDR2 SVGIG (reference sequence).

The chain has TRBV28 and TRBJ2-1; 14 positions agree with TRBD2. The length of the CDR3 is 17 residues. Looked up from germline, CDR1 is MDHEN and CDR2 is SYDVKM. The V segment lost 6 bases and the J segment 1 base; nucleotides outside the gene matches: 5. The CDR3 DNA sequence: TGTGCCAGCAGACTACGGACTAGCGGGAGGTCCTACAATGAGCAGTTCTTC. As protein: CASRLRTSGRSYNEQFF.

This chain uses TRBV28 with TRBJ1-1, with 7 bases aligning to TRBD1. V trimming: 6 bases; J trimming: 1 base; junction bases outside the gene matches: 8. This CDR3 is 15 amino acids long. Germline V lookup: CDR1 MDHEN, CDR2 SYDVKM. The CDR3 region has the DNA TGTGCCAGCAGACAATTGACAGGGTGGAACACTGAAGCTTTCTTT. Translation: CASRQLTGWNTEAFF.

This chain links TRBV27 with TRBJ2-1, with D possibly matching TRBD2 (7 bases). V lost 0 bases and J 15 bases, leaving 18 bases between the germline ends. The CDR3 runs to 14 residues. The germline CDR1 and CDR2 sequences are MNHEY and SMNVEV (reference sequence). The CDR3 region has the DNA TGTGCCAGCAGTTTATCGGCCGCGGGGGCCGGAATGTTCTTC. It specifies CASSLSAAGAGMFF.

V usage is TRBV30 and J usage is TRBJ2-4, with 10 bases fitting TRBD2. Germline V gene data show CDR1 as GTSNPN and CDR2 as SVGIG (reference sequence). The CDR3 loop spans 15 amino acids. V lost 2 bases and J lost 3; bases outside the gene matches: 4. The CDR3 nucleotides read TGTGCCTGGAGTCGAGCGGGAGGGGGCAAAAACATTCAGTACTTC. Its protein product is CAWSRAGGGKNIQYF.

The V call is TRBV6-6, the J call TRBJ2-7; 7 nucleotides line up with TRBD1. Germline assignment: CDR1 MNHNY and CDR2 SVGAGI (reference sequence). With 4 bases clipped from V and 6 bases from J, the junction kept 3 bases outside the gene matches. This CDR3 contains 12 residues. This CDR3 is CASSSTGSEQYF. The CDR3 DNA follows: TGTGCCAGCAGTTCGACAGGGTCCGAGCAGTACTTC.

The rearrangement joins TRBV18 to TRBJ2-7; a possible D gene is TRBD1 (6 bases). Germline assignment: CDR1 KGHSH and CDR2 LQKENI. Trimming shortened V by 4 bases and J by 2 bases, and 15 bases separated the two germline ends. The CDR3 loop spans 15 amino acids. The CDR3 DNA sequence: TGTGCCAGCTCACGGGAACAGGGATTCGCCTACGAGCAGTACTTC. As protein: CASSREQGFAYEQYF. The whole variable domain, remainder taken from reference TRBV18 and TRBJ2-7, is NAGVMQNPRHLVRRRGQEARLRCSPMKGHSHVYWYRQLPEEGLKFMVYLQKENIIDESGMPKERFSAEFPKEGPSILRIQQVVRGDSAAYFCASSREQGFAYEQYFGPGTRLTVT.

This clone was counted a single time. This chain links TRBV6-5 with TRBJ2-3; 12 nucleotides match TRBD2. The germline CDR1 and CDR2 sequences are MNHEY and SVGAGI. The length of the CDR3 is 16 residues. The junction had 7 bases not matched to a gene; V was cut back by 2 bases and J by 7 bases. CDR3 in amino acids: CASSYHLAGGIYTQYF. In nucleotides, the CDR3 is TGTGCCAGCAGTTACCACCTAGCGGGAGGGATATATACGCAGTATTTT.

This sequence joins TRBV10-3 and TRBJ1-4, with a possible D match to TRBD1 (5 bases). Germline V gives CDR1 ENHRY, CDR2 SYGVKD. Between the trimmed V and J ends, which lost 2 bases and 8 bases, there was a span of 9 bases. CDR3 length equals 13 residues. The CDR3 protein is CAISEVRDEKLFF. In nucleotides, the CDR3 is TGTGCCATCAGTGAGGTGAGGGACGAAAAACTGTTTTTT.

Written as DNA, the CDR3 is TGTGCCACACGGGATGGGGTTGAGGAGCAGTACTTC. Amino acids: CATRDGVEEQYF. The rearrangement joins TRBV6-1 to TRBJ2-7; tentatively, D is TRBD2 (5 bases). The CDR3 consists of 12 residues. Trimming shortened V by 10 bases and J by 7 bases, and 17 bases separated the two germline ends. Germline V gives CDR1 MNHNS, CDR2 SASEGT.

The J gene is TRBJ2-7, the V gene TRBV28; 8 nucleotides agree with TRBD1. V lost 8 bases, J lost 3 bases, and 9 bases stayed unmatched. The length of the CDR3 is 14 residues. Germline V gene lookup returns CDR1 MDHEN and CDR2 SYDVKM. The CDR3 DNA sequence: TGTGCCAGCGGCTCAGGGGGCGGAGGCTACGAGCAGTACTTC. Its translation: CASGSGGGGYEQYF.

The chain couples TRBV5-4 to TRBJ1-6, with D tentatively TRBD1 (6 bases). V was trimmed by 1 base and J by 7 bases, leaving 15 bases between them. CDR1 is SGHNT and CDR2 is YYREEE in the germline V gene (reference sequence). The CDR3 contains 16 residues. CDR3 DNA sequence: TGTGCCAGCAGCTTGCGCCAGGTCAGGGGAAATTCACCCCTCCACTTT. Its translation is CASSLRQVRGNSPLHF. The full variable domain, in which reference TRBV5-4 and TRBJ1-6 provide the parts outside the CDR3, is ETGVTQSPTHLIKTRGQQVTLRCSSQSGHNTVSWYQQALGQGPQFIFQYYREEENGRGNFPPRFSGLQFPNYSSELNVNALELDDSALYLCASSLRQVRGNSPLHFGNGTRLTVT.

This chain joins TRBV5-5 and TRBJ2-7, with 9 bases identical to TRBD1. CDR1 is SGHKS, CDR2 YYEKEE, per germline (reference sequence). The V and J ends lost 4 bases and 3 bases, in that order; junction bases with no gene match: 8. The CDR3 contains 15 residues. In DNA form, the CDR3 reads TGTGCCAGCAGCCTCGTCCCGGGACAGGGCTACGAGCAGTACTTC. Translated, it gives CASSLVPGQGYEQYF.

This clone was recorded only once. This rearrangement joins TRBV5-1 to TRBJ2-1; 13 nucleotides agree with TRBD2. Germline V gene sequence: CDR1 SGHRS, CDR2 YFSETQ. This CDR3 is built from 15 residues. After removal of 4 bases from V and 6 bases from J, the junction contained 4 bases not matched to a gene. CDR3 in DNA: TGCGCCAGCAGCCCAACTAGCGGGAGGGTCAATGAGCAGTTCTTC. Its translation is CASSPTSGRVNEQFF.

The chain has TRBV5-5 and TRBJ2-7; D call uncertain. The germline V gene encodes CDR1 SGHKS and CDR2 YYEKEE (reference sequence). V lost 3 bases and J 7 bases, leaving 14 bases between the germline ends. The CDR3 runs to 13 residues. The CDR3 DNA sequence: TGTGCCAGCAGCTCGCCTCGCGCGCGGGAGCAGTACTTC. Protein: CASSSPRAREQYF.

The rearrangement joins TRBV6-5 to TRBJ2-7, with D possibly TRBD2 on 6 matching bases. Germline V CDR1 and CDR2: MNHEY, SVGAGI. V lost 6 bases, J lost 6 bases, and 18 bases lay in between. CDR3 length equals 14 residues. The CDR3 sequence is CASRADSGDGEQYF. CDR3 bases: TGTGCCAGCAGAGCAGATTCGGGGGATGGCGAGCAGTACTTC.

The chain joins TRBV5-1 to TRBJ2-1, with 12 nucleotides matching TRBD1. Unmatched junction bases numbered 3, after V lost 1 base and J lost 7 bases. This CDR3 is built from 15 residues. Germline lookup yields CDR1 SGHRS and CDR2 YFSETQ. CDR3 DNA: TGCGCCAGCAGCTTGACGGGACAGGGGGCGAATGAGCAGTTCTTC. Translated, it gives CASSLTGQGANEQFF.

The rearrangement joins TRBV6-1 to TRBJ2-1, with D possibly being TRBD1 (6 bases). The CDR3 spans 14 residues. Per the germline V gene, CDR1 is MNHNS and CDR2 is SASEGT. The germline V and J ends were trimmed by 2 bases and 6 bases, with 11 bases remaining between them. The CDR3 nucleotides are TGTGCCAGCAGTGAATTACAGGGATTCAATGAGCAGTTCTTC. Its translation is CASSELQGFNEQFF.